Shown below are 29 T cell receptor beta chains from a single sample sequenced in a study of blood T cell repertoires in COVID-19. The data were produced by immunoSEQ multiplex PCR, yet TCRdb's version contains in-frame clones alone and is incomplete. Of about 230,000 clones detected, approximately 81% appear once; the ten largest clones hold around 0.96%. Sequencing was done on a sample of peripheral blood. These receptor sequences come from a man aged 35-49 years with acute or convalescent COVID-19.

The V gene is TRBV19, the J gene TRBJ1-5; D is uncertain. This CDR3 is built from 14 residues. The germline V gene encodes CDR1 LNHDA and CDR2 SQIVND (reference sequence). Trimming took off 7 bases at V and 3 bases at J, with 13 bases between the two ends. Here the CDR3 reads CASTETVLNQPQHF. DNA of the CDR3: TGTGCCAGTACGGAAACAGTGCTCAATCAGCCCCAGCATTTT.

CDR3 bases: TGTGCCAGCAGCCCGAGCCGGGGATTCTATGGCTACACCTTC. Protein: CASSPSRGFYGYTF. The chain combines TRBV3-1 (or the pseudogene TRBV3-2) with TRBJ1-2; no firm D call. CDR3 length equals 14 residues. Germline CDR1 and CDR2: LGHDT and YNNKEL (reference sequence). Trimming took 4 bases from V and 4 from J, leaving 13 bases between them.

The gene calls are TRBV27 and TRBJ1-6, with TRBD1 identical over 7 bases. This CDR3 has 15 amino acids. Trimming removed 3 bases from V and 5 bases from J; junction bases left unmatched: 4. Germline CDR1 MNHEY, CDR2 SMNVEV (reference sequence). The CDR3 coding sequence is TGTGCCAGCAGTTTGCGAGGGGGCAATAATTCACCCCTCCACTTT. Translation: CASSLRGGNNSPLHF.

V gene TRBV7-6 combines with J gene TRBJ1-5, with no clear D. The CDR3 runs 15 residues. Germline CDR1 SGHVS, CDR2 FNYEAQ. V was cut by 1 base and J by 2 bases, with 9 bases left in between. CDR3 sequence (DNA): TGTGCCAGCAGCTTAGTCGCGGGTGGCAATCAGCCCCAGCATTTT. Its protein product is CASSLVAGGNQPQHF. The variable domain in full, with the rest retrieved from reference TRBV7-6 and TRBJ1-5, is GAGVSQSPRYKVTKRGQDVALRCDPISGHVSLYWYRQALGQGPEFLTYFNYEAQQDKSGLPNDRFSAERPEGSISTLTIQRTEQRDSAMYRCASSLVAGGNQPQHFGDGTRLSIL.

The chain couples TRBV5-1 to TRBJ1-5; TRBD1 matches at 9 bases. CDR1 is SGHRS and CDR2 is YFSETQ in the germline V gene. V lost 4 bases and J lost 4; bases outside the gene matches: 6. The CDR3 loop spans 15 amino acids. CDR3 bases: TGCGCCAGCAGCCTAGGGACAGGGAAGAATCAGCCCCAGCATTTT. Its protein product is CASSLGTGKNQPQHF.

The chain combines TRBV5-1 with TRBJ1-5; D is uncertain. The CDR3 is 17 residues long. CDR1 is SGHRS, CDR2 YFSETQ, per germline. V was clipped by 2 bases and J by 3 bases, with 18 bases between them. CDR3 protein: CASSFIWRGNLNQPQHF. The CDR3, as DNA: TGCGCCAGCAGCTTCATCTGGCGAGGGAACCTCAATCAGCCCCAGCATTTT.

This clone was seen only once. This chain uses TRBV3-1 (or the pseudogene TRBV3-2) with TRBJ1-5, with 7 bases that match TRBD1. CDR1 is LGHDT, CDR2 YNNKEL, per germline (reference sequence). The CDR3 is 14 amino acids. V lost 1 base to trimming and J lost 5 bases; unmatched junction nucleotides: 2. CDR3 residues: CASSQGQGYQPQHF. The CDR3 DNA follows: TGTGCCAGCAGCCAAGGACAGGGCTATCAGCCCCAGCATTTT.

The chain has TRBV24-1 and TRBJ1-5, with a weak D call TRBD1 (5 bases). Germline V gene sequence: CDR1 KGHDR, CDR2 SFDVKD. CDR3 size: 13 residues. V lost 4 bases, J lost 2 bases, and 5 bases lay in between. The CDR3 reads CATSDRGNQPQHF. The CDR3 nucleotides are TGTGCCACCAGTGACAGGGGCAATCAGCCCCAGCATTTT.

This chain connects TRBV24-1 to TRBJ2-7; D unresolved. Trimming stripped 7 bases from V and 0 bases from J, with 12 bases between. Germline V gene data show CDR1 as KGHDR and CDR2 as SFDVKD. CDR3 length: 14 amino acids. Written as DNA, the CDR3 is TGTGCCACCAGCCTAAGAGAGAGCTCCTACGAGCAGTACTTC. Its protein is CATSLRESSYEQYF.

The V call is TRBV19, the J call TRBJ1-1; weak D call: TRBD1 (5 bases). Germline lookup yields CDR1 LNHDA and CDR2 SQIVND (reference sequence). Trimming removed 8 bases from V and 4 bases from J, with 20 bases in between. The CDR3 sequence is 15 residues long. The CDR3 reads CASELMGGSGTEAFF. DNA for the CDR3: TGTGCCAGTGAATTAATGGGGGGTTCGGGCACTGAAGCTTTCTTT.

The chain has TRBV4-3 and TRBJ1-1, with D unresolved. V was cut by 4 bases and J by 4 bases, with 13 bases left in between. The germline V gene encodes CDR1 LGHNA and CDR2 YSLEER. The CDR3 sequence is 14 residues long. The CDR3 DNA reads as TGCGCCAGCAGCCCCGACACCTTGAGCACTGAAGCTTTCTTT. This sequence encodes CASSPDTLSTEAFF.

The rearrangement links TRBV21-1 to TRBJ2-7; the table names TRBD1, a call not compared with the DNA. TRBV21-1 is assigned pseudogene status. The CDR3 totals 12 residues. The CDR3 DNA sequence: TGTGCCAGCAGCAAAGATCCAGGGCCCGTATACTTC. The encoded protein is CASSKDPGPVYF.

The V and J genes are TRBV28 and TRBJ1-1, with 9 bases that match TRBD1. The V gene end was trimmed by 2 bases and the J gene end by 4 bases; junction bases not matched to a gene: 8. This CDR3 spans 16 amino acids. The germline gives CDR1 MDHEN, CDR2 SYDVKM. CDR3 region: CASSLGQGRVGTEAFF. DNA of the CDR3: TGTGCCAGCAGTTTAGGACAGGGGAGGGTGGGCACTGAAGCTTTCTTT.

The sample holds one count of this clone. V and J are TRBV2 and TRBJ1-3, with D hard to call. Germline V gives CDR1 SNHLY, CDR2 FYNNEI. Trimming took off 0 bases at V and 0 bases at J, with 18 bases between the two ends. The CDR3 runs 19 residues. This CDR3 reads CASSEARRAQTSSGNTIYF. CDR3 sequence (DNA): TGTGCCAGCAGTGAAGCGCGAAGGGCCCAGACTAGCTCTGGAAACACCATATATTTT.

J is TRBJ1-1 and V is TRBV24-1, with unresolved D. V lost 5 bases to trimming and J lost 1 base, with 7 bases between them. CDR3 length: 13 amino acids. Germline CDR1 reads KGHDR; CDR2 reads SFDVKD. The CDR3 loop is CATSASGNTEAFF. CDR3 sequence (DNA): TGTGCCACCAGTGCGTCGGGGAACACTGAAGCTTTCTTT.

This clone was observed a handful of times. The rearrangement links TRBV4-2 to TRBJ2-7, with TRBD1 matching over 9 bases. J was trimmed by 3 bases and V by 3 bases; bases with no gene match: 9. CDR3 length: 16 amino acids. Looked up from germline, CDR1 is LGHNA and CDR2 is YNFKEQ. The CDR3 protein is CASSQKGQGPYYEQYF. CDR3 in DNA: TGTGCCAGCAGCCAGAAAGGACAGGGGCCCTACTACGAGCAGTACTTC.

V usage is TRBV2 and J usage is TRBJ2-1, with 9 positions matching TRBD1. The trim removed 6 bases at V and 4 bases at J, leaving 13 bases unmatched. Germline assignment: CDR1 SNHLY and CDR2 FYNNEI. This CDR3 contains 17 residues. The CDR3, as DNA: TGTGCCAGCAGAGAGGCCGGGACAGGGTGGCCTTACAATGAGCAGTTCTTC. It specifies CASREAGTGWPYNEQFF.

This chain joins TRBV11-2 and TRBJ2-5, with D tentatively TRBD2 (5 bases). Germline CDR1 and CDR2: SGHAT and FQNNGV. This CDR3 has 14 residues. V lost 5 bases and J 2 bases, leaving 12 bases between the germline ends. The DNA for the CDR3 is TGTGCCAGCAGCATTTCGGGGTGGCAAGAGACCCAGTACTTC. Its translation: CASSISGWQETQYF.

The chain recombines TRBV11-3 with TRBJ2-1; the D gene is possibly TRBD2 (6 bases). The CDR3 totals 15 residues. The V gene lost 5 bases and the J gene lost 8 bases, with 19 bases spanning the gap. Germline CDR1 reads SGHNT; CDR2 reads YENEEA. The CDR3 DNA sequence: TGTGCCAGCAGCCCGGGACTGACCGTCGTGGATGAGCAGTTCTTC. Translation: CASSPGLTVVDEQFF.

The gene calls are TRBV6-5 and TRBJ1-3, with 9 nucleotides matching TRBD1. Germline CDR1 MNHEY, CDR2 SVGAGI. The CDR3 has 12 amino acids. The V and J ends lost 6 bases and 8 bases, in that order; junction bases with no gene match: 2. This chain's CDR3 is CASRQGADTIYF. CDR3 bases: TGTGCCAGCAGACAGGGGGCTGACACCATATATTTT.

The chain is built from TRBV7-9 and TRBJ1-1, with D uncertain. V lost 5 bases and J 3 bases, leaving 13 bases between the germline ends. Germline V gene lookup returns CDR1 SEHNR and CDR2 FQNEAQ (reference sequence). The CDR3 loop spans 14 amino acids. CDR3 amino acids: CASSRVGPHTEAFF. For the CDR3, the DNA is TGTGCCAGCAGCCGCGTGGGCCCACACACTGAAGCTTTCTTT.

This sequence joins TRBV12-3 or TRBV12-4 and TRBJ2-5; D call uncertain. V dropped 6 bases and J dropped 4 bases, with 6 bases sitting between them. The CDR3 runs 11 residues. The CDR3 coding sequence is TGTGCCAGCAGCTCAGTAGAGACCCAGTACTTC. This codes for CASSSVETQYF.

The chain joins TRBV9 to TRBJ1-2; D remains ambiguous. Trimming took off 4 bases at V and 5 bases at J, with 12 bases between the two ends. The CDR3 length is 13 residues. The germline V gene has CDR1 SGDLS and CDR2 YYNGEE. CDR3 bases: TGTGCCAGCAGCCATGGCGGAATTTATGGCTACACCTTC. Translation gives CASSHGGIYGYTF.

The chain links TRBV3-1 (or the pseudogene TRBV3-2) to TRBJ2-1; TRBD2 aligns across 7 bases. With 1 base clipped from V and 3 bases from J, the junction kept 6 bases outside the gene matches. The CDR3 sequence is 16 residues long. The germline V gene encodes CDR1 LGHDT and CDR2 YNNKEL (reference sequence). This chain's CDR3 is CASSQGRGTIYNEQFF. The CDR3 region has the DNA TGTGCCAGCAGCCAAGGTCGTGGGACTATCTACAATGAGCAGTTCTTC.

The chain recombines TRBV6-5 with TRBJ2-6; D is undetermined. V was pared by 6 bases and J by 1 base, with 4 bases between. The CDR3 sequence is 13 residues long. Germline loops: CDR1 MNHEY, CDR2 SVGAGI. The CDR3 DNA reads TGTGCCAGCAGCACTTCTGGGGCCAACGTCCTGACTTTC. Its protein is CASSTSGANVLTF.

This clone came up a few times. The chain joins TRBV25-1 to TRBJ1-1; D might be TRBD1 (5 bases). Per the germline V gene, CDR1 is MGHDK and CDR2 is SYGVNS. Trimming removed 1 base at V and 10 bases at J, with 13 bases between. The CDR3 loop spans 13 amino acids. The CDR3 sequence: CASSESGSERAFF. As DNA, the CDR3 is TGTGCCAGCAGTGAATCAGGGTCGGAGAGAGCTTTCTTT.

This sequence joins TRBV12-3 or TRBV12-4 and TRBJ1-1; 8 bases line up with TRBD1. This CDR3 region has 13 residues. V lost 7 bases, J lost 7 bases, and 8 bases stayed unmatched. The CDR3: CASTARTGLEAFF. CDR3 DNA: TGTGCCAGCACCGCCCGGACAGGGCTTGAAGCTTTCTTT.

This clone was seen only a few times. V and J are TRBV9 and TRBJ1-2; weak D call: TRBD1 (5 bases). The CDR3 extends over 14 amino acids. The V end lost 0 bases, the J end lost 4 bases, and 10 bases lay between the germline ends. Germline lookup yields CDR1 SGDLS and CDR2 YYNGEE. This chain's CDR3 is CASSVERGGYGYTF. In nucleotides, the CDR3 is TGTGCCAGCAGCGTAGAGCGGGGGGGCTATGGCTACACCTTC.

On this clone itself: The junction differs from germline at one of its ends, possibly a read error. The chain joins TRBV2 to TRBJ2-3, with 12 bases identical to TRBD2. Looked up from germline, CDR1 is SNHLY and CDR2 is FYNNEI. CDR3 length: 14 amino acids. The CDR3 DNA follows: TGTGCCAGCAGAGAAGGACTAGCGGGGGATACGCAGTATTTT. Amino acids: CASREGLAGDTQYF.